This TCR beta chain was captured by sequencing in a study of shared clonotypes between healthy human individuals (dated by TCRdb to 2018 to 2021). For context, the study as a whole: The cohort included a few men and a couple of women between 18 and 49 years of age. Each donor's leukapheresis produced roughly between about 0.9 and 9.5 billion PBMCs. The study deeply sequenced blood TCR repertoires of about five healthy adults to estimate repertoire size and the extent of clonotype sharing between individuals. Per donor, three plates each were used for CD4 naive and CD4 memory, two for CD8 naive, and one for CD8 memory. To increase sequencing depth and limit assay-specific biases, different laboratories used diverse techniques to prepare libraries and sequence TCR repertoires. Beyond this particular receptor, the publication reports: Rarefaction of sorted-subset datasets indicated incomplete sequencing despite the large sequencing depth. When a few donors were compared, the shared fraction of clonotypes was around 5.1% for naive CD4, 3.5% for naive CD8, 2% to 2.5% for memory CD4, and around 0.4% for memory CD8. Estimated clonotype richness was generally larger for naive than for memory subsets. Compared with non-shared clonotypes, the clonotypes found in all four sorted-subset donors had higher generation probabilities. Sampling was limited to blood, and TCR repertoires in tissue likely differ from TCR repertoires in blood. Because the study included a small number of donors, the genetic and exposure-history diversity represented was limited. Pairwise subsampling indicated that sequencing depth was expected to affect the degree of clonotype sharing among donors.

The donors were healthy, HIV-negative adults with no recently reported acute infections or vaccinations. Every donor was a Caucasian adult residing in Nashville, Tennessee, USA. Magnetic negative selection was used to enrich CD4+ T cells, after which naive cells were positively selected on CD45RA and the negative fraction became the memory subset. Blood was collected by leukapheresis, and PBMCs were isolated by Ficoll-Histopaque density gradient centrifugation and then cryopreserved in liquid nitrogen vapor phase. Analytical flow cytometry was used to check the purity and quantity of every magnetically sorted T cell population. Genomic DNA was isolated from every sorted fraction and measured by UV absorbance on a Nanodrop 2000c. A note on this clone: This receptor's antigen is unknown. Base qualities were left out, and no much larger clone turns up one base away.

TCR CDR3 regions were amplified from genomic DNA by multiplex PCR using the deep immunoSEQ assay. Extracted genomic DNA from each cell subset was spread evenly across all wells of several immunoSEQ 96-well plates, with each plate serving as a replicate. For sorted subsets, approximately 0.2 ug of genomic DNA, equivalent to some 30,000 T cell genomes, went into each replicate PCR. Purified libraries were measured with a Qubit 3.0 fluorometer, size-checked on a Bioanalyzer 2100, and measured again with the KAPA Library Quantification kit. Every immunoSEQ 96-well plate was sequenced on a separate single-read 150-cycle Illumina NextSeq 550 flow cell. Per the authors' processing: The immunoSEQ output contained only junctional sequences without quality scores, so filtering could not match that applied to full-length reads. Sequences were annotated with PyIR, a Python wrapper for IgBLAST v1.9, and V/J genes and CDR3 were assigned using IMGT germline references. Any read was removed if the V/J assignment was weak (E-value above 1e-6), the CDR3 was missing, or the read contained stop codons, out-of-frame junctions, or ambiguous translated residues. A V3J clonotype was defined by an identical inferred V gene, J gene, and CDR3 amino acid sequence. Percentage overlap between repertoires was computed as shared unique clonotypes divided by the size of the smaller repertoire. RTK rarefaction, the Chao1 estimator, and Recon v2.1 estimates of unobserved clonotypes were used to assess repertoire richness. Generation probabilities were computed with OLGA for all TCRbeta clonotypes obtained by the gDNA method from a few donors. TCRdb re-hosts the immuneACCESS table, in-frame sequences only. Its copies lack some clones; in the studies checked, an unresolved V gene accounts for under half of them, and the cause for the rest is not known. V, J and clone size are taken as reported in that table, and D and trimming were inferred from the DNA itself. This sample is represented by millions of clones; around nine tenths of them were singletons. The ten top clones hold around 0.14% of the sample.

A distance of 12 bases separates the germline ends of V and J, which lose 3 bases and 12 bases respectively. The CDR3 holds 11 amino acids from the cysteine to the phenylalanine. Here the CDR3 DNA is all that survives: 33 bases in frame from base 1. The germline V gene sets CDR1 to SGHDN and CDR2 to FVKESK. Material: naive CD4+ T cells sorted from blood. The cell subset or site label here, explained by the study, means: CD45RA+ positively selected. This sequence uses TRBV14 and TRBJ2-7, with no D gene named confidently. The TCR sequence derives from a man between 18 and 35 years old in good health. In nucleotide form, the sequence is TGTGCCAGCAGCCATGGAGTCTTCCTGTACTTC. Translated, this is CASSHGVFLYF.